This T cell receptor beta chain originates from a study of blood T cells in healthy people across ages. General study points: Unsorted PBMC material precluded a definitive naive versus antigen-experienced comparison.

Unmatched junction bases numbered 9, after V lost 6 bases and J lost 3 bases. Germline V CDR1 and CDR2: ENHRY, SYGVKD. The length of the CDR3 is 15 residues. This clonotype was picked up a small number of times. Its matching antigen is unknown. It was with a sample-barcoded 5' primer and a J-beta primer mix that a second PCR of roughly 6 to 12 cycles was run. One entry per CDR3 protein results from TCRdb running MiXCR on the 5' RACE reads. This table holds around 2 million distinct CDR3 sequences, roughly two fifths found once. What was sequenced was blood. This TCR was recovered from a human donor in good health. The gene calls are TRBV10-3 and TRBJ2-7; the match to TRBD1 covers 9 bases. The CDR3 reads CAISDTGGIYYEQYF. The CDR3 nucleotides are TGTGCCATCAGCGATACAGGGGGCATTTACTACGAGCAGTACTTC.